This T cell receptor beta chain is from a study of cytotoxic CD8 clonotypes in ibrutinib-treated CLL. The overall study: The patients comprised roughly 10 relapsed/refractory and over 14 treatment-naive cases, some 18 IGHV unmutated. Findings and caveats of the study: A rise in clonality was seen at ibrutinib response, and a fall back toward baseline was seen at progression.

The data were produced by immunoSEQ multiplex PCR, yet TCRdb's version contains in-frame clones alone and is incomplete. The table has over 45,000 clones, 56% seen once. CDR1 SGHRS and CDR2 YFSETQ come from the germline V gene. Trimming stripped 2 bases from V and 7 bases from J, with 13 bases between. The CDR3 loop spans 14 amino acids. Comments on this clone: Its target is unknown.

Sample: PBMCs, taken after 24 months of ibrutinib treatment. J is TRBJ2-1 and V is TRBV5-1; D is undetermined. The clonotype was recovered from a human donor with chronic lymphocytic leukemia. The CDR3 spells CASSFGELENEQFF. The CDR3 region has the DNA TGCGCCAGCAGCTTCGGCGAGTTAGAGAATGAGCAGTTCTTC. The full variable domain, its missing parts supplied by reference TRBV5-1 and TRBJ2-1, is KAGVTQTPRYLIKTRGQQVTLSCSPISGHRSVSWYQQTPGQGLQFLFEYFSETQRNKGNFPGRFSGRQFSNSRSEMNVSTLELGDSALYLCASSFGELENEQFFGPGTRLTVL.